These 9 T cell receptor beta chains were all obtained from the same sample, sequenced in a study of cytomegalovirus exposure and HLA in healthy donors. The study ran its PCR with 60 Vbeta and 13 Jbeta primers. Measured with immunoSEQ multiplex PCR; TCRdb has only the in-frame clones, and not every one. The repertoire has 150,000 to 200,000 clones, around four fifths of them found once; the top ten carry about 1.5%. Material for sequencing was PBMCs. The receptors were sampled from a woman aged 25 to 39 in good health and CMV-seropositive.

The DNA of the CDR3 is TGTGCCAGCAGTTTCCCCATCGGTGAAGCTTTCTTT. Translated: CASSFPIGEAFF. The J gene is TRBJ1-1, the V gene TRBV28; D not certain. Germline V gene sequence: CDR1 MDHEN, CDR2 SYDVKM. V lost 3 bases to trimming and J lost 7 bases, with 9 bases between them. This CDR3 region has 12 residues.

DNA for the CDR3: TGTGCCAGCAGAAAACCGGGACTGTACAATGAGCAGTTCTTC. Its protein is CASRKPGLYNEQFF. J is TRBJ2-1 and V is TRBV6-1, with D possibly being TRBD2 (6 bases). Per germline, CDR1 MNHNS and CDR2 SASEGT. The CDR3 spans 14 residues. The V end lost 6 bases, the J end lost 4 bases, and 13 bases lay between the germline ends.

The chain combines TRBV19 with TRBJ2-5; weak D call: TRBD2 (6 bases). Trimming stripped 1 base from V and 5 bases from J, with 14 bases between. CDR3 size: 15 residues. Germline assignment: CDR1 LNHDA and CDR2 SQIVND (reference sequence). CDR3 coding DNA: TGTGCCAGTAGTATAGCAACTAGCAGAACGGAGACCCAGTACTTC. This sequence encodes CASSIATSRTETQYF.

J is TRBJ2-3 and V is TRBV7-2, with TRBD2 identical over 7 bases. V trimming: 4 bases; J trimming: 0 bases; junction bases outside the gene matches: 1. This CDR3 has 14 residues. Germline-derived CDR1 and CDR2 are SGHTA and FQGNSA. CDR3 in DNA: TGTGCCAGCAGCTCGGGACTAAGCACAGATACGCAGTATTTT. This sequence encodes CASSSGLSTDTQYF.

J is TRBJ2-4 and V is TRBV6-5, with TRBD1 as a possible D gene (5 bases). The CDR3 consists of 14 residues. Per germline, CDR1 MNHEY and CDR2 SVGAGI. Deletions cut 6 bases from V and 8 bases from J, with 17 bases between. Here the CDR3 DNA reads TGTGCCAGCAGAGCAGGGATTTTGTTGGACATTCAGTACTTC. This sequence encodes CASRAGILLDIQYF.

V is TRBV10-3 and J is TRBJ2-1; TRBD2 is a possible D gene (5 bases). Trimming cost V 10 bases and J 6 bases, with 13 bases left between them. The germline V gene has CDR1 ENHRY and CDR2 SYGVKD. The CDR3 runs 12 residues. CDR3: CATRTPSNEQFF. The CDR3, as DNA: TGTGCCACCCGGACTCCATCCAATGAGCAGTTCTTC.

The chain is built from TRBV6-7 and TRBJ1-5; D possibly corresponds to TRBD1 (6 bases). TRBV6-7 is reported as an ORF; its role is uncertain. The CDR3 runs 16 residues. V shed 1 base and J shed 4 bases, with 14 bases lying between them. CDR3 in amino acids: CASSYYRERCNQPQHF. In DNA form, the CDR3 reads TGTGCCAGCAGTTACTACAGGGAGAGATGTAATCAGCCCCAGCATTTT.

This clone was counted once. This chain connects TRBV19 to TRBJ1-5; a possible D gene is TRBD1 (6 bases). The CDR3 is 15 amino acids. Trimming stripped 3 bases from V and 1 base from J, with 10 bases between. From germline, CDR1 is LNHDA and CDR2 SQIVND (reference sequence). CDR3 residues: CASSMTGTSNQPQHF. As DNA, the CDR3 is TGTGCCAGTAGTATGACAGGCACGAGCAATCAGCCCCAGCATTTT.

V usage is TRBV10-3 and J usage is TRBJ2-2, with 10 nucleotides matching TRBD1. Trimming cost V 8 bases and J 7 bases; bases outside gene matches: 7. The CDR3 consists of 14 residues. The germline gives CDR1 ENHRY, CDR2 SYGVKD. The CDR3 coding sequence is TGTGCCATCGCCACGACAGGGGGCAACGGGGAGCTGTTTTTT. It encodes CAIATTGGNGELFF.